Here is one T cell receptor beta chain with its context. The germline gives CDR1 MGHRA, CDR2 YSYEKL. Trimming removed 0 bases from V and 0 bases from J, with 17 bases in between. The CDR3 covers 18 residues. The repertoire was sequenced with immunoSEQ multiplex PCR; TCRdb's copy has only in-frame clones and lacks some. The sample consists of tens of thousands of clones, roughly 94% of them appearing once. This sample is part of a study of technical replicates of blood from a handful of donors. The source is a human donor in good health. The chain joins TRBV4-1 to TRBJ1-2; D ambiguous. Sequenced sample: T cells isolated from PBMCs. This CDR3 reads CASSQDWETVLANYGYTF. CDR3 coding DNA: TGCGCCAGCAGCCAAGATTGGGAGACGGTCCTAGCTAACTATGGCTACACCTTC.